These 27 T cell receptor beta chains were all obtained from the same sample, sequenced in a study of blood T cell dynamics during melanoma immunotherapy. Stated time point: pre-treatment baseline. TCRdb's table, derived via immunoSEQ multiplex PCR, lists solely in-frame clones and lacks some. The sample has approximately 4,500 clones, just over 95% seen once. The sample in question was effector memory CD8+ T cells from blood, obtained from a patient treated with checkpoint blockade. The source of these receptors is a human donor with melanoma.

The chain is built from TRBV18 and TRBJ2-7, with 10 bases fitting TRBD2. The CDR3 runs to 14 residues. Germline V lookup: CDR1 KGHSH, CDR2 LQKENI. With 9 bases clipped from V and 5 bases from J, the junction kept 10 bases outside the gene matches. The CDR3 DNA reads TGTGCCAGTTCCCTAGCGGGGGTCGGGGACGAGCAGTACTTC. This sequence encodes CASSLAGVGDEQYF.

In DNA form, the CDR3 reads TGCAGTGCTAAACAGGAGGAAAAACTGTTTTTT. Amino acids: CSAKQEEKLFF. V usage is TRBV20-1 and J usage is TRBJ1-4; D perhaps matches TRBD1 (5 bases). The CDR3 is 11 amino acids. Germline V gene sequence: CDR1 DFQATT, CDR2 SNEGSKA (reference sequence). V was cut by 4 bases and J by 8 bases, with 8 bases left in between.

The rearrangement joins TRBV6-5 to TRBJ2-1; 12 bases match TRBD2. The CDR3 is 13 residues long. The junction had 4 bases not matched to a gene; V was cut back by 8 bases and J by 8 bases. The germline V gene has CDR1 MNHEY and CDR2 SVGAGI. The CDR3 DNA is TGTGCCAGCTTGACTAGCGGGAGAGATGAGCAGTTCTTC. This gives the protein CASLTSGRDEQFF.

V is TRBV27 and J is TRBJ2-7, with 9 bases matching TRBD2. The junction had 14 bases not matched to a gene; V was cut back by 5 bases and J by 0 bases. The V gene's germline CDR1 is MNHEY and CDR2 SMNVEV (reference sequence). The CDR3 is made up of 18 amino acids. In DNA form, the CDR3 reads TGTGCCAGCAGTCCCTCCGTCGGAGCGGGAGGCCTCTCCTACGAGCAGTACTTC. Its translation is CASSPSVGAGGLSYEQYF.

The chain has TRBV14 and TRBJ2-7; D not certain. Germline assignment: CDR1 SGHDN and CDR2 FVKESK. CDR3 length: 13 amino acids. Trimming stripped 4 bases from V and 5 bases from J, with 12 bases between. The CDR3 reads CASSPNWSNEQYF. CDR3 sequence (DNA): TGTGCCAGCAGCCCTAATTGGAGTAACGAGCAGTACTTC.

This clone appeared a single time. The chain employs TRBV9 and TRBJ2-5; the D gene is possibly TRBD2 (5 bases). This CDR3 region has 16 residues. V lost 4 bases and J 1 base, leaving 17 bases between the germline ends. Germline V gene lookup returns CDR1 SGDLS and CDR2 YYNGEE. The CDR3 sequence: CASSTYWGEGQETQYF. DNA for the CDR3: TGTGCCAGCAGCACTTACTGGGGTGAGGGCCAAGAGACCCAGTACTTC. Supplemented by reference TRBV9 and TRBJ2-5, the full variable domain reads DSGVTQTPKHLITATGQRVTLRCSPRSGDLSVYWYQQSLDQGLQFLIQYYNGEERAKGNILERFSAQQFPDLHSELNLSSLELGDSALYFCASSTYWGEGQETQYFGPGTRLLVL.

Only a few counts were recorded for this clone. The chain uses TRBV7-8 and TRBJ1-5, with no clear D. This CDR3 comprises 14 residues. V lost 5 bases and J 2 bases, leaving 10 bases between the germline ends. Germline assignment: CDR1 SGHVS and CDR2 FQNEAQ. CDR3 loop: CASSLLGRNQPQHF. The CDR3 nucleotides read TGTGCCAGCAGCCTATTGGGCCGCAATCAGCCCCAGCATTTT.

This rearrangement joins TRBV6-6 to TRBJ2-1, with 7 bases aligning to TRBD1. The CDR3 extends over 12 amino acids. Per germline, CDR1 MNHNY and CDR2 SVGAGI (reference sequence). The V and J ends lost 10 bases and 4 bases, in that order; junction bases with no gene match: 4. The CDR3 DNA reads TGTGCCACCAGGGACAGATACAATGAGCAGTTCTTC. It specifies CATRDRYNEQFF.

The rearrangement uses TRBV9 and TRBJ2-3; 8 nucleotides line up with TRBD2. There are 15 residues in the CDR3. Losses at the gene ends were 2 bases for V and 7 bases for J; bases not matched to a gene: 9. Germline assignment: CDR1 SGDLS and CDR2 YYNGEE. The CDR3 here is CASSVGLGPRNTQYF. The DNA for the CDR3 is TGTGCCAGCAGCGTGGGACTAGGGCCGAGGAATACGCAGTATTTT.

The CDR3 spells CASSLVLAGAVGELFF. The CDR3 bases are TGTGCCAGCAGTCTAGTCCTAGCGGGAGCGGTCGGGGAGCTGTTTTTT. The V and J genes are TRBV28 and TRBJ2-2; 10 nucleotides match TRBD2. This CDR3 is built from 16 residues. Trimming removed 5 bases from V and 7 bases from J; junction bases left unmatched: 10. Germline CDR1 MDHEN, CDR2 SYDVKM.

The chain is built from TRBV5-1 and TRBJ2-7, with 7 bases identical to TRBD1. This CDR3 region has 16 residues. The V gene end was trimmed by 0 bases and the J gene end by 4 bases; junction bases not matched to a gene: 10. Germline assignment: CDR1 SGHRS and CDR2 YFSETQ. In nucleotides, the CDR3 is TGCGCCAGCAGCTTGGGGAAGTCCCGGGACAGTTACGAGCAGTACTTC. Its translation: CASSLGKSRDSYEQYF.

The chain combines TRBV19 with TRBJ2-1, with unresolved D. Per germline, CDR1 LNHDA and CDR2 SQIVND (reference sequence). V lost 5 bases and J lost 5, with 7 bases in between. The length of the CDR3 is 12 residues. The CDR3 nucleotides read TGTGCCAGTAGTGTTTCTCACAATGAGCAGTTCTTC. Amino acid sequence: CASSVSHNEQFF.

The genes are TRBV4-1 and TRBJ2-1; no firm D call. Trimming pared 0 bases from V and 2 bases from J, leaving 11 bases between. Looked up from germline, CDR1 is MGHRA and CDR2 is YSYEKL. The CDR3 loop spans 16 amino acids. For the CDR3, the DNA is TGCGCCAGCAGCCAAGATCAGGTCCTCACCTACAATGAGCAGTTCTTC. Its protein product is CASSQDQVLTYNEQFF.

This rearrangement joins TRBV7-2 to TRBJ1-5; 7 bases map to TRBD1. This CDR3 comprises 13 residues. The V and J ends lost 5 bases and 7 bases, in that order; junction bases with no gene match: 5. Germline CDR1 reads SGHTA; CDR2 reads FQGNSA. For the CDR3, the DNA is TGTGCCAGCAGCACCACAGGGGCCCAGCCCCAGCATTTT. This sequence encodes CASSTTGAQPQHF.

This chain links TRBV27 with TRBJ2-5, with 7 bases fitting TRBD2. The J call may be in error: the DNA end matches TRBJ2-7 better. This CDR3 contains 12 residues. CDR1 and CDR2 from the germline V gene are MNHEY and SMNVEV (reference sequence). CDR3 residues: CASSRGVHEQYF. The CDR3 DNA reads TGTGCCAGCAGTCGGGGGGTCCACGAGCAGTACTTC.

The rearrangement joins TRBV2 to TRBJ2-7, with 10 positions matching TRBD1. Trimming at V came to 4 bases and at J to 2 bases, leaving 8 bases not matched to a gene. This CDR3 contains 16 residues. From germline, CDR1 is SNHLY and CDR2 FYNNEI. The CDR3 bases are TGTGCCAGCAGTGCCCCCGGGACAGGGGCCACCTACGAGCAGTACTTC. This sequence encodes CASSAPGTGATYEQYF.

CDR3: CASSAFYGEYEQYF. The CDR3 DNA sequence: TGTGCCAGCAGCGCCTTCTACGGGGAGTACGAGCAGTACTTC. The chain employs TRBV11-1 and TRBJ2-7; D might be TRBD2 (5 bases). CDR1 is SGHAT and CDR2 is FQDESV in the germline V gene (reference sequence). Trimming took off 5 bases at V and 4 bases at J, with 15 bases between the two ends. CDR3 length: 14 amino acids.

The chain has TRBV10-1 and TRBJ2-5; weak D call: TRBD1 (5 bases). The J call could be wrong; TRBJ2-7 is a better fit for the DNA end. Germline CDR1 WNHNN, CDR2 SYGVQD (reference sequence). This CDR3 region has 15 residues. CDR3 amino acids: CASSESVAGSYEQYF. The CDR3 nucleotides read TGCGCCAGCAGTGAGTCGGTCGCAGGGTCCTACGAGCAGTACTTC.

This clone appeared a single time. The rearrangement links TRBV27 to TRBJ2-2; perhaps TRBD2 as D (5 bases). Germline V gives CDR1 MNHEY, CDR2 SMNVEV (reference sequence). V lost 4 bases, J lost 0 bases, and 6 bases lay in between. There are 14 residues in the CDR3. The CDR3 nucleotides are TGTGCCAGCAGTTCAGCGGCGAACACCGGGGAGCTGTTTTTT. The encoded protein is CASSSAANTGELFF.

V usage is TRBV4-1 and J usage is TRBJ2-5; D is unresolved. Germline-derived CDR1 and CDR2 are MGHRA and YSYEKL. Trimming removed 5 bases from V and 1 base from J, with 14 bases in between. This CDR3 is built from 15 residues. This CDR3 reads CASSSTMGTQETQYF. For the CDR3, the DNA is TGCGCCAGCAGCTCCACGATGGGCACCCAAGAGACCCAGTACTTC.

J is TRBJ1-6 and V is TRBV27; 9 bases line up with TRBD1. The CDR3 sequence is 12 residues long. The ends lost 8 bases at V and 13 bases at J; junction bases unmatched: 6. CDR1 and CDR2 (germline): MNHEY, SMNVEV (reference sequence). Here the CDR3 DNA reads TGTGCCAGCGGGGACAGGGTTCTCCCCCTCCACTTT. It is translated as CASGDRVLPLHF.

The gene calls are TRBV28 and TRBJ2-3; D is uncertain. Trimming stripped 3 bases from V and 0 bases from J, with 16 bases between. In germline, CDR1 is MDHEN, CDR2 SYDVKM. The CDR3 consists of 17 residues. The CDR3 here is CASSLFPDRSSTDTQYF. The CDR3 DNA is TGTGCCAGCAGTTTGTTTCCAGACCGTTCTAGCACAGATACGCAGTATTTT.

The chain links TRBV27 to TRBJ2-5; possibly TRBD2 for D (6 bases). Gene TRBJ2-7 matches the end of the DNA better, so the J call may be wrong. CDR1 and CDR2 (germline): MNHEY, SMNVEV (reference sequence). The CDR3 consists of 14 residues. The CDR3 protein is CASTLLSGEHEQYF. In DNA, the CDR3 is TGTGCCAGCACCTTACTATCGGGGGAGCACGAGCAGTACTTC.

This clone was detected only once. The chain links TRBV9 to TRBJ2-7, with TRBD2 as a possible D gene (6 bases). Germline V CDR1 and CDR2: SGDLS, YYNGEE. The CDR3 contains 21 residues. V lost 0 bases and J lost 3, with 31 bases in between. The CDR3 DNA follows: TGTGCCAGCAGCGTAGCTCCCCTTCCCTCCGGGGGACCCTCGGCCCGCTACGAGCAGTACTTC. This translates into CASSVAPLPSGGPSARYEQYF.

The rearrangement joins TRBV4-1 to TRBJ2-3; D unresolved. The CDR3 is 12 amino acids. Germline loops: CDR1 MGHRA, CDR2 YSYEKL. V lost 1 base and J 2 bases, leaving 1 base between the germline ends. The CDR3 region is CASSQATDTQYF. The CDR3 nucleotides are TGCGCCAGCAGCCAAGCCACAGATACGCAGTATTTT.

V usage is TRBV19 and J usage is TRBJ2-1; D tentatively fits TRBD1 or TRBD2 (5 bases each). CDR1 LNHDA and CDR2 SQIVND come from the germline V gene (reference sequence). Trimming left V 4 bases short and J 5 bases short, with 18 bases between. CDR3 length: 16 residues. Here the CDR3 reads CASSTIRQMGDNEQFF. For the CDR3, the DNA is TGTGCCAGTAGTACGATAAGACAGATGGGGGACAATGAGCAGTTCTTC.

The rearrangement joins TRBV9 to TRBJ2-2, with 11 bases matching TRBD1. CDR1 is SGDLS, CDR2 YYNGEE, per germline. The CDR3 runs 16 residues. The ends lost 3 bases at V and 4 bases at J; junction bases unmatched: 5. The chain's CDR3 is CASSATGTGGTGELFF. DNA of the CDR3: TGTGCCAGCAGCGCCACCGGGACAGGGGGCACCGGGGAGCTGTTTTTT. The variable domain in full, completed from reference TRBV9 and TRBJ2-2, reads DSGVTQTPKHLITATGQRVTLRCSPRSGDLSVYWYQQSLDQGLQFLIQYYNGEERAKGNILERFSAQQFPDLHSELNLSSLELGDSALYFCASSATGTGGTGELFFGEGSRLTVL.